The 10 T cell receptor beta chains reported below all come from one sample, sequenced in a study of cytomegalovirus exposure and HLA in healthy donors. Here immunoSEQ multiplex PCR was the method, and the copy in TCRdb shows in-frame clones only, minus some. The table has roughly 300,000 clones, 87% seen once. The material sequenced was PBMCs. Receptors were obtained from a woman aged 30 to 39 in good health and CMV-seropositive.

The rearrangement uses TRBV27 and TRBJ2-1; D may match TRBD1 or TRBD2 (5 bases each). With 5 bases removed from V and 10 bases from J, the gap between germline ends came to 15 bases. The CDR3 is 13 residues long. The germline V gene encodes CDR1 MNHEY and CDR2 SMNVEV (reference sequence). The CDR3 here is CASSPLRDREQFF. In nucleotides, the CDR3 is TGTGCCAGCAGTCCCCTGAGGGACCGAGAGCAGTTCTTC.

This chain connects TRBV21-1 to TRBJ2-1. TRBV21-1 is designated a pseudogene. This CDR3 is built from 14 residues. The chain's CDR3 is CASSKGRPYNEQFF. In nucleotides, the CDR3 is TGTGCCAGCAGCAAAGGGCGCCCCTACAATGAGCAGTTCTTC.

Notes on this clone: A read error may produce the germline difference seen at one junction end. The V and J genes are TRBV4-3 and TRBJ1-1; D gene unclear. This CDR3 has 12 amino acids. CDR1 is LGHNA and CDR2 is YSLEER in the germline V gene. The CDR3 DNA follows: TGCGCAAGCAGCGAAGGGAACACTGAAGCTTTCTTT. This encodes CASSEGNTEAFF.

This clone showed up just once. The chain combines TRBV5-1 with TRBJ1-4; D is ambiguous. The CDR3 sequence is 16 residues long. V lost 4 bases to trimming and J lost 0 bases, with 13 bases between them. The germline CDR1 and CDR2 sequences are SGHRS and YFSETQ. CDR3 in amino acids: CASSPGPTATNEKLFF. CDR3 in DNA: TGCGCCAGCAGCCCCGGACCGACCGCAACTAATGAAAAACTGTTTTTT. Looking up the rest from reference TRBV5-1 and TRBJ1-4 gives the full variable domain: KAGVTQTPRYLIKTRGQQVTLSCSPISGHRSVSWYQQTPGQGLQFLFEYFSETQRNKGNFPGRFSGRQFSNSRSEMNVSTLELGDSALYLCASSPGPTATNEKLFFGSGTQLSVL.

CDR3 DNA: TGTGCCAGCAGTTCACCCGACGCGGGAGGGAATGAGCAGTTCTTC. Translation: CASSSPDAGGNEQFF. V gene TRBV28 combines with J gene TRBJ2-1; 9 bases line up with TRBD2. The germline gives CDR1 MDHEN, CDR2 SYDVKM. The CDR3 is 15 residues long. Trimming at V came to 4 bases and at J to 7 bases, leaving 8 bases not matched to a gene.

The chain links TRBV2 to TRBJ1-3; tentatively, D is TRBD1 (5 bases). Germline CDR1 and CDR2: SNHLY and FYNNEI. Trimming removed 7 bases from V and 1 base from J, with 14 bases in between. This CDR3 has 15 residues. CDR3 protein: CASNWDGDSGNTIYF. Written as DNA, the CDR3 is TGTGCCAGCAATTGGGACGGCGATTCTGGAAACACCATATATTTT. The whole variable domain, remainder taken from reference TRBV2 and TRBJ1-3, is EPEVTQTPSHQVTQMGQEVILRCVPISNHLYFYWYRQILGQKVEFLVSFYNNEISEKSEIFDDQFSVERPDGSNFTLKIRSTKLEDSAMYFCASNWDGDSGNTIYFGEGSWLTVV.

V gene TRBV27 combines with J gene TRBJ2-1, with a tentative D call TRBD1 (6 bases). Trimming removed 7 bases from V and 0 bases from J, with 10 bases in between. The V gene's germline CDR1 is MNHEY and CDR2 SMNVEV (reference sequence). This CDR3 contains 14 residues. This CDR3 is CASTEGDSYNEQFF. The CDR3 DNA reads TGTGCCAGCACCGAGGGGGACTCCTACAATGAGCAGTTCTTC.

V is TRBV7-8 and J is TRBJ2-7; a weak D match, TRBD1 (6 bases). Germline CDR1 reads SGHVS; CDR2 reads FQNEAQ. The V and J ends lost 7 bases and 7 bases respectively, with 11 bases between them. There are 11 residues in the CDR3. In DNA, the CDR3 is TGTGCCAGCAACAGGGACGGGGAGCAGTACTTC. Protein product: CASNRDGEQYF.

CDR3 coding DNA: TGTGCCAGCAGCTTGGTTAGCGGGAGTGCAACCTCAAATACGCAGTATTTT. Amino acid sequence: CASSLVSGSATSNTQYF. This chain joins TRBV5-4 and TRBJ2-3; 9 bases fit TRBD2. The CDR3 has 17 amino acids. V lost 0 bases and J lost 7; bases outside the gene matches: 12. CDR1 and CDR2 (germline): SGHNT, YYREEE (reference sequence).

J is TRBJ2-7 and V is TRBV27; D perhaps matches TRBD2 (6 bases). The V end was cut by 2 bases, the J end by 2 bases, with 13 bases between. This CDR3 region has 15 residues. Germline V gene data show CDR1 as MNHEY and CDR2 as SMNVEV (reference sequence). The CDR3 DNA follows: TGTGCCAGCAGTTTAGGGCGGGGTATGACCTACGAGCAGTACTTC. This sequence encodes CASSLGRGMTYEQYF.